This record covers a single T cell receptor (beta chain). What it binds is unknown. With 60 Vbeta and 13 Jbeta primers, the PCR was carried out. TCRdb's table, derived via immunoSEQ multiplex PCR, lists solely in-frame clones and lacks some. The data hold some 130,000 clones, with 80% to 90% observed a single time. This CDR3 comprises 18 residues. Germline loops: CDR1 MDHEN, CDR2 SYDVKM. The V and J ends lost 1 base and 3 bases, in that order; junction bases with no gene match: 11. This sample is drawn from a study of cytomegalovirus exposure and HLA in healthy donors. The overall study: T cells numbering about 180 million yielded around 120 million unique TCR beta sequences in an earlier analysis. Early release data held roughly 90 million unique TCRs from HLA-typed donors.

Study conclusions and caveats: Rare TCR sequences predominated, though certain public TCRs were found in many donors. Available immune exposure information covered CMV serostatus only.

Sequenced sample: PBMCs. The chain recombines TRBV28 with TRBJ1-1; the match to TRBD1 covers 10 bases. The TCR comes from a male donor in good health and CMV-seropositive. The CDR3 sequence is CASSLSRDRGTRDTEAFF. The CDR3 DNA is TGTGCCAGCAGTTTATCCCGGGACAGGGGAACTCGGGACACTGAAGCTTTCTTT.